This T cell receptor beta chain was captured by sequencing in a study of T cell responses to AZD1222 COVID-19 vaccine. Looking at the study overall: Analysis merged second doses at about 4 or about 12 weeks.

Clones were sequenced by immunoSEQ multiplex PCR, and TCRdb holds only the in-frame ones, with some missing. This sample has over 110,000 clones, with approximately 90% found just once. The sample holds one count of this clone. Its cognate antigen is unknown. Study-wide results and limits: Repertoire sampling happened only post peak T cell response. Spike-spanning, vaccine-associated CD4 TCRs were dominant at 160-218 and 743-854.

This receptor was obtained from an adult in good health. Source: peripheral blood, taken on day 0 of AZD1222 vaccination.

This CDR3 is CASSNWGNGELFF. The CDR3 nucleotides are TGTGCCAGCAGTAATTGGGGCAACGGGGAGCTGTTTTTT. The chain joins TRBV25-1 to TRBJ2-2, with TRBD1 as a possible D gene (5 bases). V was clipped by 5 bases and J by 7 bases, with 11 bases between them. From germline, CDR1 is MGHDK and CDR2 SYGVNS. This CDR3 has 13 amino acids.